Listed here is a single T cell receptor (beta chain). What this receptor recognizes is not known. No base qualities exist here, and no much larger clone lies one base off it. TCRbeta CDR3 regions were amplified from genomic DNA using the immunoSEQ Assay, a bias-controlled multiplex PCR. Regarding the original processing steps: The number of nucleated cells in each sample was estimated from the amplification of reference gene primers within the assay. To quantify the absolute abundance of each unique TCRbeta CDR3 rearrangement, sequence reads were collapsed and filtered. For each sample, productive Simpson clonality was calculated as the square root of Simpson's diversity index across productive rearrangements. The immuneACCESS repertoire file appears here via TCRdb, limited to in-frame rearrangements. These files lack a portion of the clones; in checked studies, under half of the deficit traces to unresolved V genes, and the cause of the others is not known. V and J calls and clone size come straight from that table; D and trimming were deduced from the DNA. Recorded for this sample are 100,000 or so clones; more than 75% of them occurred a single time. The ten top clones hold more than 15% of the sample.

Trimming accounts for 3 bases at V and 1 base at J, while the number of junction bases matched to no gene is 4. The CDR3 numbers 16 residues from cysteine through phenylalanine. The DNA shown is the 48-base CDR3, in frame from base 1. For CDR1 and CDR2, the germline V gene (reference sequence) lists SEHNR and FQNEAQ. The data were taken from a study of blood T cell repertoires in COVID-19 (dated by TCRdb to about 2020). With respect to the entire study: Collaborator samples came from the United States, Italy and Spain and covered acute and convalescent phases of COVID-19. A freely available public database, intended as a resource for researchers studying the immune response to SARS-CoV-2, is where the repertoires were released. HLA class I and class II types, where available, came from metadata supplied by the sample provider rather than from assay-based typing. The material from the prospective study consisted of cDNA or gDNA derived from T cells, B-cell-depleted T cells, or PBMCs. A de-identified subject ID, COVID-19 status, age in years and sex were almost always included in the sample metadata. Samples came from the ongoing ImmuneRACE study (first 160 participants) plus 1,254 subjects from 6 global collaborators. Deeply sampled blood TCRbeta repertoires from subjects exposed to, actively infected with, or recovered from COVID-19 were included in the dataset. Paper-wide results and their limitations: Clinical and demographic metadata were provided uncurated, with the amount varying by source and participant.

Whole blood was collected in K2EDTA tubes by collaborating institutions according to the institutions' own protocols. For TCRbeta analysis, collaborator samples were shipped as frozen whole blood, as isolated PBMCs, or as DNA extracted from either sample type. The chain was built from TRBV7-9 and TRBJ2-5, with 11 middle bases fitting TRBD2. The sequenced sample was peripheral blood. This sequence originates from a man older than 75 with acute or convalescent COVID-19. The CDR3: CASSFTSGRFQETQYF. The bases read TGTGCCAGCAGCTTCACTAGCGGGAGATTCCAAGAGACCCAGTACTTC.